This TCR beta chain was found in a study of cytomegalovirus exposure and HLA in healthy donors. Germline V gene sequence: CDR1 SEHNR, CDR2 FQNEAQ (reference sequence). The V gene end was trimmed by 5 bases and the J gene end by 3 bases; junction bases not matched to a gene: 14. This CDR3 contains 18 residues. This clone was detected only a few times. A multiplex PCR was run with 60 Vbeta primers and 13 Jbeta primers. The protocol was immunoSEQ multiplex PCR, while the TCRdb copy is restricted to in-frame clones and leaves out a portion. The sample yields about 120,000 clones, approximately 8% seen once.

The TCR comes from a woman between 40 and 55 years old in good health and CMV-seropositive. What was sequenced was PBMCs. The rearrangement uses TRBV7-9 and TRBJ1-1; 11 bases map to TRBD1. CDR3 in amino acids: CASSLIGQGASIYTEAFF. In DNA form, the CDR3 reads TGTGCCAGCAGCCTAATAGGACAGGGGGCGAGCATTTACACTGAAGCTTTCTTT.